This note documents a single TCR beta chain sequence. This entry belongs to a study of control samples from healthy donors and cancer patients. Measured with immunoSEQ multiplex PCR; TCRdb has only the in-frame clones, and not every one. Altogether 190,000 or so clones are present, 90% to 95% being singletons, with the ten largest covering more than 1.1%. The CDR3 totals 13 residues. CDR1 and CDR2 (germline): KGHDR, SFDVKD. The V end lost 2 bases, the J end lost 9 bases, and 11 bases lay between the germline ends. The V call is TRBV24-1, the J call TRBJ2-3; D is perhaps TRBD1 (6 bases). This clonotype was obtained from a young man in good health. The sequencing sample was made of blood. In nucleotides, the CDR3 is TGTGCCACCAGTGATTCACAGGGTGTAACGCAGTATTTT. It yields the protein CATSDSQGVTQYF.